The entry below gives a single T cell receptor beta chain sequence along with its context. This specimen belongs to a study of blood T cell repertoires in COVID-19. The CDR3 loop spans 15 amino acids. Looked up from germline, CDR1 is KGHDR and CDR2 is SFDVKD. J lost 6 bases, V lost 0 bases, and 2 bases had no gene match. Measured with immunoSEQ multiplex PCR; TCRdb has only the in-frame clones, and not every one. The sample lists roughly 17,000 clones; roughly 81% were seen once. This chain links TRBV24-1 with TRBJ2-2; the match to TRBD1 covers 8 bases. The receptor comes from a man aged 55 to 69 with acute or convalescent COVID-19. Sequenced sample: peripheral blood. The CDR3 loop is CATSDLQGAAGELFF. The CDR3 DNA is TGTGCCACCAGTGATTTGCAGGGGGCCGCCGGGGAGCTGTTTTTT.